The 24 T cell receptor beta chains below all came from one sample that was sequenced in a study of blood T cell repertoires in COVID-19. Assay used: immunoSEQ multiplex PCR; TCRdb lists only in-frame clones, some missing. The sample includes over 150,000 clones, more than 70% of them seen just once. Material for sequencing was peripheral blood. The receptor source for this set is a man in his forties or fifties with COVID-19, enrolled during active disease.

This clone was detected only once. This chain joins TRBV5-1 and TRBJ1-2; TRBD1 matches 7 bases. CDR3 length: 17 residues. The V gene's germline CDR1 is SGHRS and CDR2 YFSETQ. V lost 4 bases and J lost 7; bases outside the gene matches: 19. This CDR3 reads CASSHVGQVLHISGYTF. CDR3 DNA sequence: TGCGCCAGCAGCCATGTCGGACAGGTTTTACATATAAGTGGCTACACCTTC.

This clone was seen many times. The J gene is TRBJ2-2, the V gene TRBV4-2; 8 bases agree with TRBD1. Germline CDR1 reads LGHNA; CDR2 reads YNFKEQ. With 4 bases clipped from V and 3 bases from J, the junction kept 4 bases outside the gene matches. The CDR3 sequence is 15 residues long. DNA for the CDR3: TGTGCCAGCAGCCCACCGGGACAGGACACCGGGGAGCTGTTTTTT. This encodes CASSPPGQDTGELFF.

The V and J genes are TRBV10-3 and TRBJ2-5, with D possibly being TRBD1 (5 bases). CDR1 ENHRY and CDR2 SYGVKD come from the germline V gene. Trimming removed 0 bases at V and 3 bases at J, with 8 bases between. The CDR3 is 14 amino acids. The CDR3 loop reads CAISESKDKETQYF. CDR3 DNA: TGTGCCATCAGTGAGTCAAAGGACAAAGAGACCCAGTACTTC.

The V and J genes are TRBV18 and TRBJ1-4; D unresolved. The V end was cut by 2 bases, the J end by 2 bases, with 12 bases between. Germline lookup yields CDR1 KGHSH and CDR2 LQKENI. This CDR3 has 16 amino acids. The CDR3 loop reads CASSPRAGNTNEKLFF. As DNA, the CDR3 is TGTGCCAGCTCACCAAGGGCGGGGAACACTAATGAAAAACTGTTTTTT.

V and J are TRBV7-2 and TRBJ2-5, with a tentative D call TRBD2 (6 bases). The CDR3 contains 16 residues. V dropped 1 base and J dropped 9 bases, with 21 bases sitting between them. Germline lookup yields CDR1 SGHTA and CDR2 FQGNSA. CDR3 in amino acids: CASSLGTGRGNGAQYF. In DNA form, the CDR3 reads TGTGCCAGCAGCTTAGGAACAGGACGGGGGAATGGCGCCCAGTACTTC.

The CDR3 is CASSSKTGVSYEQYF. DNA of the CDR3: TGTGCCAGCAGTAGCAAGACAGGTGTCTCCTACGAGCAGTACTTC. J is TRBJ2-7 and V is TRBV27, with D maybe TRBD1 (6 bases). The germline gives CDR1 MNHEY, CDR2 SMNVEV (reference sequence). Trimming shortened V by 5 bases and J by 0 bases, and 14 bases separated the two germline ends. CDR3 length: 15 amino acids.

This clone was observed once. As DNA, the CDR3 is TGTGCCAGCTCACCTATGGACAGGAGGGACAACGAGCAGTACTTC. It yields the protein CASSPMDRRDNEQYF. The V and J genes are TRBV18 and TRBJ2-7, with D possibly TRBD1 on 7 matching bases. The CDR3 extends over 15 amino acids. V was pared by 3 bases and J by 5 bases, with 17 bases between. Germline loops: CDR1 KGHSH, CDR2 LQKENI.

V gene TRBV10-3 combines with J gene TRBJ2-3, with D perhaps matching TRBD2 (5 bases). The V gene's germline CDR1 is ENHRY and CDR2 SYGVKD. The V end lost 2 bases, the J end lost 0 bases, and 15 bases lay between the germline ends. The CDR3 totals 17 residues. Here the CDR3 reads CAISEDPILVSTDTQYF. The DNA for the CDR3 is TGTGCCATCAGTGAGGACCCCATACTAGTGAGCACAGATACGCAGTATTTT.

The CDR3 DNA follows: TGTGCCAGCATAGACAGGGGGCCCACAGATACGCAGTATTTT. Translation: CASIDRGPTDTQYF. The chain links TRBV2 to TRBJ2-3; TRBD1 aligns across 10 bases. The CDR3 runs 14 residues. The trim removed 7 bases at V and 2 bases at J, leaving 3 bases unmatched. CDR1 and CDR2 from the germline V gene are SNHLY and FYNNEI. Filled out from reference TRBV2 and TRBJ2-3, the complete variable domain reads EPEVTQTPSHQVTQMGQEVILRCVPISNHLYFYWYRQILGQKVEFLVSFYNNEISEKSEIFDDQFSVERPDGSNFTLKIRSTKLEDSAMYFCASIDRGPTDTQYFGPGTRLTVL.

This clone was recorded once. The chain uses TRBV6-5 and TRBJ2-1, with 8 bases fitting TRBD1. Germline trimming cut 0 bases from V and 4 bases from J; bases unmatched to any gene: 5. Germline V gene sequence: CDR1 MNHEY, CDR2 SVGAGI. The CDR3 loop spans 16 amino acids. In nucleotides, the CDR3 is TGTGCCAGCAGTTACTCGACAGGGGTTCGGTACAATGAGCAGTTCTTC. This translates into CASSYSTGVRYNEQFF.

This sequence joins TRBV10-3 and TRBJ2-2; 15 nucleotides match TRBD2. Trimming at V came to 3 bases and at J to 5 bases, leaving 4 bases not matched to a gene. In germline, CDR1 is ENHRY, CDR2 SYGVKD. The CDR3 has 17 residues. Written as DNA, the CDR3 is TGTGCCATCAGTGACCAAGGACTAGCGGGAGGGACCGGGGAGCTGTTTTTT. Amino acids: CAISDQGLAGGTGELFF.

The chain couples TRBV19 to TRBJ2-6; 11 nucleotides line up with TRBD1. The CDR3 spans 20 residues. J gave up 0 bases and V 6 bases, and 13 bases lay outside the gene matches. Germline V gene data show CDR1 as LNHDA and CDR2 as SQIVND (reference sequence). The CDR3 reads CASSDPGQGATPSGANVLTF. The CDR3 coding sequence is TGTGCCAGTAGCGACCCCGGACAGGGGGCTACTCCCTCTGGGGCCAACGTCCTGACTTTC.

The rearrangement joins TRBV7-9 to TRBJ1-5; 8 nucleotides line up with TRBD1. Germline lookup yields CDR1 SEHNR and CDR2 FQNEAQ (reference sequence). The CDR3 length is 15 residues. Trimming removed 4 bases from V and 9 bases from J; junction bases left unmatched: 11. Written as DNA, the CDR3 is TGTGCCAGCAGCTCGTCACAGGGGGTCCAGGGGCCCCAGCATTTT. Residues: CASSSSQGVQGPQHF.

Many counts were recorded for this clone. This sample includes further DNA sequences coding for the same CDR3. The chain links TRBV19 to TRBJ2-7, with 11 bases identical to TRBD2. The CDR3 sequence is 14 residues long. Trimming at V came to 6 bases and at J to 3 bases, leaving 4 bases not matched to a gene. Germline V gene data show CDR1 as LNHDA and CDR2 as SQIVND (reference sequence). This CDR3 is CASSPGTSGYEQYF. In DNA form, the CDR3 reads TGTGCCAGTAGCCCGGGGACTAGCGGCTACGAGCAGTACTTC.

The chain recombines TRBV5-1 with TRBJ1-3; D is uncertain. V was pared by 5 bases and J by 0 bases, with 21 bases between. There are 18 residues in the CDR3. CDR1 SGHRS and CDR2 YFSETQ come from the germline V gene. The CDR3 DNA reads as TGCGCCAGCAGTAAAGCCTACAGAGAACGCTTCTCTGGAAACACCATATATTTT. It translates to CASSKAYRERFSGNTIYF.

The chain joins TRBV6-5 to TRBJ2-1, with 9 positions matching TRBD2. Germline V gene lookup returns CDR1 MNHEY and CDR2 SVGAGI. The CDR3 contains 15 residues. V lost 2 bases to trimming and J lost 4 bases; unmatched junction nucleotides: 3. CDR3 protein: CASSYTGLAYNEQFF. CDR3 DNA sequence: TGTGCCAGCAGTTACACGGGACTAGCATACAATGAGCAGTTCTTC.

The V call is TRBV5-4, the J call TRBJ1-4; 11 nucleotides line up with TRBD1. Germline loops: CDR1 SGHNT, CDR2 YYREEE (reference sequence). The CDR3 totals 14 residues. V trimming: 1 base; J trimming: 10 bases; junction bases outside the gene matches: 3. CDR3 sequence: CASSLWGQGGKLFF. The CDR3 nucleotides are TGTGCCAGCAGCTTGTGGGGACAGGGGGGAAAACTGTTTTTT.

The chain's CDR3 is CASSPRNGRVHNEQFF. In DNA, the CDR3 is TGTGCCAGCAGCCCAAGGAACGGGAGGGTGCACAATGAGCAGTTCTTC. The J gene is TRBJ2-1, the V gene TRBV7-9, with 8 bases identical to TRBD2. The CDR3 length is 16 residues. The J segment lost 5 bases and the V segment lost 5 bases, leaving 11 bases of the junction unmatched. Germline loops: CDR1 SEHNR, CDR2 FQNEAQ (reference sequence).

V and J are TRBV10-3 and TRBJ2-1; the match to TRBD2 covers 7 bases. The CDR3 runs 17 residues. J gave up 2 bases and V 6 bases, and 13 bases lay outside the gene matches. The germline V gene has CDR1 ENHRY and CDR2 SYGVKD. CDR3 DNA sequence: TGTGCCATCAGCAAGACTGGAGGGCGGGGGACCTACAATGAGCAGTTCTTC. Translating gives CAISKTGGRGTYNEQFF.

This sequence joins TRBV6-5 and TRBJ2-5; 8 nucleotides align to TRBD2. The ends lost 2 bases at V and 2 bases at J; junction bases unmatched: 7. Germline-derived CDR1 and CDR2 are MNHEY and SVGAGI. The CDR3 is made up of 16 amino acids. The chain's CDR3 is CASSYRTAGGQETQYF. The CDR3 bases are TGTGCCAGCAGTTACCGAACGGCGGGAGGACAAGAGACCCAGTACTTC.

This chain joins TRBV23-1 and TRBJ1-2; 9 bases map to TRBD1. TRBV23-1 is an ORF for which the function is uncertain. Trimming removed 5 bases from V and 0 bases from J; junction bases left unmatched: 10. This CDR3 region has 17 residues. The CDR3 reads CASSSPQGALANYGYTF. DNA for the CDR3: TGCGCCAGCAGTTCCCCACAGGGGGCCCTAGCTAACTATGGCTACACCTTC.

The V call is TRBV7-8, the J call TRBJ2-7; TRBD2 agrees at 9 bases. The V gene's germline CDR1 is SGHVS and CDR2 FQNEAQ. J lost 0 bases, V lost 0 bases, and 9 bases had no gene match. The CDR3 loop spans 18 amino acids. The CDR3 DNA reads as TGTGCCAGCAGCTTAGCACAGTCTAGCGGGGCCATCTCCTACGAGCAGTACTTC. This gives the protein CASSLAQSSGAISYEQYF.

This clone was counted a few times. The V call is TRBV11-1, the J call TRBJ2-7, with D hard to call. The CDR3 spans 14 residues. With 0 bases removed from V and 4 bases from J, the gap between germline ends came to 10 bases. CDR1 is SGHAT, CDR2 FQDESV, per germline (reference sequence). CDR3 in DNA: TGTGCCAGCAGCTTAGCGCGTGGCGGTTACGAGCAGTACTTC. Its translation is CASSLARGGYEQYF.

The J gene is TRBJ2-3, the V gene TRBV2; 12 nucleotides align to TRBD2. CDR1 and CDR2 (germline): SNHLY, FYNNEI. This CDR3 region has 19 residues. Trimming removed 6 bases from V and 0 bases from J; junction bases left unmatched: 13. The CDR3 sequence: CASSIGTGTSGYSTDTQYF. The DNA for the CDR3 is TGTGCCAGCAGCATCGGTACCGGGACTAGCGGGTATAGCACAGATACGCAGTATTTT. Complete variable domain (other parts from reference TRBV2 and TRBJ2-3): EPEVTQTPSHQVTQMGQEVILRCVPISNHLYFYWYRQILGQKVEFLVSFYNNEISEKSEIFDDQFSVERPDGSNFTLKIRSTKLEDSAMYFCASSIGTGTSGYSTDTQYFGPGTRLTVL.